Listed here are 22 T cell receptor beta chains from one sample, sequenced in a study of T cells in Graves' hyperthyroidism and ophthalmopathy. TCR beta CDR3 regions were amplified from RNA. With the HTBI primer set, the TCR CDR3 went through a first round of RT-PCR. TCRdb re-called the multiplex PCR reads through MiXCR, storing one row per CDR3 protein. The data show 690,000 or so distinct CDR3 sequences, approximately 19% seen once. Specimen: blood. The receptors shown here come from a woman in her 50s with Graves' hyperthyroidism that later progressed to Graves' ophthalmopathy.

This clonotype appeared many times. This chain joins TRBV5-1 and TRBJ1-1, with 7 bases lining up with TRBD1. Losses at the gene ends were 4 bases for V and 6 bases for J; bases not matched to a gene: 12. Germline V gene data show CDR1 as SGHRS and CDR2 as YFSETQ. This CDR3 spans 15 amino acids. This CDR3 is CASSIRQGGPPEAFF. The DNA of the CDR3 is TGCGCCAGCAGCATAAGACAGGGAGGGCCCCCTGAAGCTTTCTTT.

The table lists this clonotype with many counts. The V call is TRBV2, the J call TRBJ1-1, with D unresolved. V shed 4 bases and J shed 2 bases, with 11 bases lying between them. The CDR3 is made up of 14 amino acids. Germline V lookup: CDR1 SNHLY, CDR2 FYNNEI. CDR3 loop: CASSGHIENTEAFF. The CDR3 DNA is TGTGCCAGCAGTGGACATATAGAAAACACTGAAGCTTTCTTT.

V is TRBV3-1 and J is TRBJ2-2, with TRBD1 matching over 11 bases. V lost 4 bases to trimming and J lost 6 bases; unmatched junction nucleotides: 4. In germline, CDR1 is LGHDT, CDR2 YNNKEL (reference sequence). This CDR3 is 15 amino acids long. The CDR3, as DNA: TGTGCCAGCAGCCCCGGGACAGGGGGGGCCGGGGAGCTGTTTTTT. This encodes CASSPGTGGAGELFF.

V and J are TRBV12-3 or TRBV12-4 and TRBJ1-4; D not resolved. The CDR3 consists of 13 residues. Trimming left V 3 bases short and J 6 bases short, with 8 bases between. The CDR3 loop reads CASSFREHEKLFF. CDR3 nucleotide sequence: TGTGCCAGCAGTTTTAGGGAACATGAAAAACTGTTTTTT.

This clonotype was recorded many times. The V gene is TRBV10-3, the J gene TRBJ2-5; 7 nucleotides match TRBD1. V gave up 5 bases and J gave up 1 base; unmatched junction bases: 4. Germline V gene data show CDR1 as ENHRY and CDR2 as SYGVKD. The CDR3 loop spans 14 amino acids. The CDR3 region has the DNA TGTGCCATCAGTAGTTGGACAGGCCAAGAGACCCAGTACTTC. It is translated as CAISSWTGQETQYF.

J is TRBJ2-1 and V is TRBV9; the D gene could be TRBD1 or TRBD2 (5 bases each). V was shortened by 5 bases and J by 2 bases, with 23 bases between the two germline ends. CDR1 SGDLS and CDR2 YYNGEE come from the germline V gene. The CDR3 totals 18 residues. The chain's CDR3 is CASSLGEGTYITYNEQFF. The CDR3 DNA reads TGTGCCAGCAGTCTAGGAGAAGGGACGTATATTACCTACAATGAGCAGTTCTTC. Complete variable domain (other parts from reference TRBV9 and TRBJ2-1): DSGVTQTPKHLITATGQRVTLRCSPRSGDLSVYWYQQSLDQGLQFLIQYYNGEERAKGNILERFSAQQFPDLHSELNLSSLELGDSALYFCASSLGEGTYITYNEQFFGPGTRLTVL.

This clonotype was seen repeatedly, ten times or more. CDR3 nucleotides: TGTGCCAGCAGCCCAAAATTACGGTTGAACACTGAAGCTTTCTTT. Residues: CASSPKLRLNTEAFF. The chain recombines TRBV12-3 or TRBV12-4 with TRBJ1-1; D gene unclear. There are 15 residues in the CDR3. The V end was cut by 6 bases, the J end by 0 bases, with 14 bases between.

The rearrangement joins TRBV4-2 to TRBJ2-5; unclear D gene. Germline CDR1 and CDR2: LGHNA and YNFKEQ. Trimming removed 1 base at V and 2 bases at J, with 11 bases between. This CDR3 is built from 15 residues. The CDR3 nucleotides read TGTGCCAGCAGCCAAGTCTTACAGACACAAGAGACCCAGTACTTC. This codes for CASSQVLQTQETQYF.

The chain recombines TRBV28 with TRBJ2-7, with TRBD2 matching 8 bases. The CDR3 consists of 17 residues. Looked up from germline, CDR1 is MDHEN and CDR2 is SYDVKM. With 7 bases clipped from V and 4 bases from J, the junction kept 18 bases outside the gene matches. The CDR3 sequence: CASTTPGGGEDRYEQYF. The CDR3, as DNA: TGTGCCAGCACCACTCCCGGGGGGGGGGAAGATCGATACGAGCAGTACTTC.

The V gene is TRBV4-1, the J gene TRBJ1-2; no reliable D call. The CDR3 contains 15 residues. Germline loops: CDR1 MGHRA, CDR2 YSYEKL. Trimming left V 1 base short and J 2 bases short, with 11 bases between. CDR3 sequence reads: CASSQVLVGNYGYTF. CDR3 coding DNA: TGCGCCAGCAGCCAAGTTTTGGTGGGGAACTATGGCTACACCTTC.

On this clonotype: At one of its ends the junction is not consistent with the germline gene, which may arise from a read error. V is TRBV12-3 or TRBV12-4 and J is TRBJ1-1, with 8 bases fitting TRBD1. The length of the CDR3 is 15 residues. CDR3 residues: CACSGRTGMNTEAFF. The CDR3 DNA reads TGTGCCTGCAGTGGGAGGACAGGGATGAACACTGAAGCTTTCTTT.

This clonotype was found many times. This sequence joins TRBV20-1 and TRBJ2-3; a possible D gene is TRBD2 (5 bases). Trimming took 6 bases from V and 1 from J, leaving 11 bases between them. The germline CDR1 and CDR2 sequences are DFQATT and SNEGSKA (reference sequence). This CDR3 has 13 amino acids. CDR3 nucleotide sequence: TGCAGTGCCCTAGGGAGCGGCACAGATACGCAGTATTTT. Its translation is CSALGSGTDTQYF.

The V call is TRBV28, the J call TRBJ2-7; the D gene is possibly TRBD1 (6 bases). With 4 bases removed from V and 6 bases from J, the gap between germline ends came to 25 bases. Germline-derived CDR1 and CDR2 are MDHEN and SYDVKM. The CDR3 is 17 amino acids. Here the CDR3 DNA reads TGTGCCAGCAGTTCTACCCGCACCGGGACAAGGACGGTCGAGCAGTACTTC. This gives the protein CASSSTRTGTRTVEQYF.

The J gene is TRBJ2-5, the V gene TRBV14, with TRBD1 matching 9 bases. Germline V gives CDR1 SGHDN, CDR2 FVKESK. V was pared by 2 bases and J by 10 bases, with 14 bases of the junction left unmatched. The CDR3 extends over 16 amino acids. The CDR3 DNA reads as TGTGCCAGCAGCCAACTCATCACAGGGGGCGATCACCACCAGTACTTC. This codes for CASSQLITGGDHHQYF.

This clonotype was observed at least ten times. The rearrangement joins TRBV20-1 to TRBJ2-7; D is possibly TRBD1 (6 bases). Trimming removed 4 bases at V and 5 bases at J, with 18 bases between. The V gene's germline CDR1 is DFQATT and CDR2 SNEGSKA (reference sequence). The CDR3 runs to 14 residues. The CDR3 DNA follows: TGCAGTGCTATTTCAGGGGAATCTGGAAACGAGCAGTACTTC. It translates to CSAISGESGNEQYF.

This clonotype has just a few counts. V is TRBV5-5 and J is TRBJ1-6; TRBD1 aligns across 7 bases. Trimming cost V 4 bases and J 8 bases; bases outside gene matches: 12. This CDR3 region has 16 residues. CDR1 and CDR2 from the germline V gene are SGHKS and YYEKEE (reference sequence). The CDR3 nucleotides are TGTGCCAGCAGCCCTATGACCGGGACAGCTTATTCACCCCTCCACTTT. This encodes CASSPMTGTAYSPLHF.

The CDR3 sequence is CASSSQTGVFYNEQFF. CDR3 coding DNA: TGTGCCAGCAGTTCTCAGACAGGGGTTTTTTACAATGAGCAGTTCTTC. This chain joins TRBV2 and TRBJ2-1; 8 bases are shared with TRBD1. CDR3 length equals 16 residues. The V and J ends lost 5 bases and 4 bases, in that order; junction bases with no gene match: 10. Germline CDR1 and CDR2: SNHLY and FYNNEI.

The rearrangement links TRBV6-2 or TRBV6-3 to TRBJ2-3; D perhaps matches TRBD1 (5 bases). The V gene lost 5 bases and the J gene lost 3 bases, with 15 bases spanning the gap. Germline V gene data show CDR1 as MNHEY and CDR2 as SVGEGT. The CDR3 covers 15 residues. CDR3 nucleotides: TGTGCCAGCAGTCAAGGTGACAGTGTGACAGATACGCAGTATTTT. Encoded protein: CASSQGDSVTDTQYF.

The chain couples TRBV7-9 to TRBJ1-3; D might be TRBD1 (6 bases). Germline V lookup: CDR1 SEHNR, CDR2 FQNEAQ (reference sequence). The CDR3 covers 14 residues. V was shortened by 5 bases and J by 0 bases, with 8 bases between the two germline ends. The CDR3 nucleotides are TGTGCCAGCAGCCAGGGGTTCTCTGGAAACACCATATATTTT. Amino acid sequence: CASSQGFSGNTIYF.

In this sample, this clonotype turned up a few times. The chain couples TRBV19 to TRBJ2-1; D gene uncertain. The V gene lost 3 bases and the J gene lost 4 bases, with 7 bases spanning the gap. Germline-derived CDR1 and CDR2 are LNHDA and SQIVND (reference sequence). The length of the CDR3 is 13 residues. The CDR3 bases are TGTGCCAGTAGTATTTCGTTATACAATGAGCAGTTCTTC. Translated, it gives CASSISLYNEQFF.

This clonotype was found many times. The chain employs TRBV5-6 and TRBJ2-7, with 10 nucleotides matching TRBD2. V lost 4 bases and J lost 2; bases outside the gene matches: 9. CDR1 and CDR2 (germline): SGHDT, YYEEEE. The CDR3 spans 16 residues. CDR3 sequence (DNA): TGTGCCAGCAGCCCTCCTAGCGGGGGCAAACCCTACGAGCAGTACTTC. Amino acid sequence: CASSPPSGGKPYEQYF.

Many counts were recorded for this clonotype. V usage is TRBV5-1 and J usage is TRBJ1-1; D gene ambiguous. Trimming removed 0 bases at V and 3 bases at J, with 12 bases between. The germline V gene encodes CDR1 SGHRS and CDR2 YFSETQ. The CDR3 runs 15 residues. The CDR3 DNA follows: TGCGCCAGCAGCTTGGCTGGATCGGGGTACACTGAAGCTTTCTTT. It codes for CASSLAGSGYTEAFF.